Following are 14 T cell receptor beta chains from one sample sequenced in a study of T cells in Graves' hyperthyroidism and ophthalmopathy. RNA transcripts were the template for amplifying TCR beta CDR3 regions. The primer set for the first-round RT-PCR of the TCR CDR3 was HTBI. TCRdb fed the multiplex PCR reads into MiXCR, producing one record per CDR3 protein. The sample records fewer than 700,000 distinct CDR3 sequences, roughly 17% being singletons. Specimen: blood. Receptors originate from a woman under 40 with Graves' hyperthyroidism.

This clonotype was counted at least ten times. This rearrangement joins TRBV2 to TRBJ2-7; possibly TRBD2 for D (6 bases). V gave up 6 bases and J gave up 5 bases, with 17 bases separating them. Germline V CDR1 and CDR2: SNHLY, FYNNEI. The CDR3 covers 14 residues. The CDR3 DNA sequence: TGTGCCAGCAGCCCACTCGGGAGAAGGCACGAGCAGTACTTC. Its protein product is CASSPLGRRHEQYF.

This clonotype was observed a handful of times. The chain combines TRBV20-1 with TRBJ2-4, with D perhaps matching TRBD1 (5 bases). Germline lookup yields CDR1 DFQATT and CDR2 SNEGSKA (reference sequence). The CDR3 extends over 14 amino acids. Trimming took 0 bases from V and 6 from J, leaving 12 bases between them. The CDR3 sequence: CSARDQGRANIQYF. In nucleotides, the CDR3 is TGCAGTGCTAGAGATCAGGGCAGGGCAAACATTCAGTACTTC.

This clonotype appeared many times. This sequence joins TRBV27 and TRBJ1-2; possible D gene TRBD1, 6 bases. Trimming removed 3 bases at V and 4 bases at J, with 12 bases between. The CDR3 extends over 14 amino acids. Germline V gene data show CDR1 as MNHEY and CDR2 as SMNVEV (reference sequence). The CDR3 protein is CASSFGQGIYGYTF. As DNA, the CDR3 is TGTGCCAGCAGTTTCGGGCAGGGGATCTATGGCTACACCTTC.

V and J are TRBV12-3 or TRBV12-4 and TRBJ2-1; perhaps TRBD2 as D (6 bases). Trimming removed 6 bases from V and 4 bases from J, with 16 bases in between. CDR3 length equals 15 residues. The CDR3 protein is CASRLSGVSYNEQFF. CDR3 coding DNA: TGTGCCAGCAGGCTGTCGGGAGTTTCTTACAATGAGCAGTTCTTC.

This clonotype was found a few times. The rearrangement joins TRBV4-3 to TRBJ1-1; unclear D gene. Per germline, CDR1 LGHNA and CDR2 YSLEER. The CDR3 length is 17 residues. V lost 0 bases and J 2 bases, leaving 16 bases between the germline ends. This CDR3 is CASSQESARRGNTEAFF. In DNA, the CDR3 is TGCGCCAGCAGCCAAGAGTCTGCTCGCCGGGGAAACACTGAAGCTTTCTTT.

This clonotype was detected many times. The chain has TRBV6-2 or TRBV6-3 and TRBJ1-6; tentative D call: TRBD1 (5 bases). CDR3 size: 14 residues. Germline V gene lookup returns CDR1 MNHEY and CDR2 SVGEGT. With 5 bases removed from V and 7 bases from J, the gap between germline ends came to 12 bases. CDR3 in amino acids: CASSRRQQNSPLHF. CDR3 sequence (DNA): TGTGCCAGCAGTCGCCGACAGCAGAATTCACCCCTCCACTTT.

There are a few counts of this clonotype. The chain employs TRBV30 and TRBJ2-3; D ambiguous. The ends were cut back, 1 base at V and 7 bases at J, with 6 bases in the middle. This CDR3 has 11 amino acids. Germline CDR1 is GTSNPN and CDR2 is SVGIG (reference sequence). Here the CDR3 reads CAWSAINTQYF. CDR3 nucleotide sequence: TGTGCCTGGAGTGCAATAAATACGCAGTATTTT.

This clonotype was found many times. The genes are TRBV7-8 and TRBJ2-7; the D gene is possibly TRBD2 (6 bases). V was clipped by 5 bases and J by 4 bases, with 15 bases between them. This CDR3 has 14 residues. From germline, CDR1 is SGHVS and CDR2 FQNEAQ. The CDR3 region has the DNA TGTGCCAGCAGCCGGGGACTGAGGCTATACGAGCAGTACTTC. Translating gives CASSRGLRLYEQYF.

This clonotype was detected many times. The chain carries TRBV7-8 and TRBJ2-7, with D perhaps matching TRBD2 (6 bases). Germline-derived CDR1 and CDR2 are SGHVS and FQNEAQ. Trimming took 5 bases from V and 5 from J, leaving 16 bases between them. The CDR3 extends over 14 amino acids. This chain's CDR3 is CASSVGLPPDEQYF. The CDR3 DNA reads TGTGCCAGCAGCGTGGGACTCCCCCCGGACGAGCAGTACTTC.

This clonotype was recorded many times. The genes are TRBV2 and TRBJ1-2, with 9 bases identical to TRBD1. Germline CDR1 reads SNHLY; CDR2 reads FYNNEI. This CDR3 comprises 14 residues. Trimming cost V 6 bases and J 4 bases; bases outside gene matches: 6. CDR3 in DNA: TGTGCCAGCAGACCGGGACAGGGAATCTATGGCTACACCTTC. It codes for CASRPGQGIYGYTF.

The sample holds many counts of this clonotype. The chain uses TRBV6-4 and TRBJ2-2; 7 bases match TRBD1. J lost 6 bases, V lost 6 bases, and 4 bases had no gene match. Per the germline V gene, CDR1 is MRHNA and CDR2 is SNTAGT. This CDR3 spans 13 amino acids. CDR3 nucleotides: TGTGCCAGCAGCAGACAGGGTTCCGGGGAGCTGTTTTTT. Its protein is CASSRQGSGELFF.

This clonotype has at least ten counts. J is TRBJ1-4 and V is TRBV3-1; tentative D call: TRBD1 (5 bases). Trimming stripped 4 bases from V and 5 bases from J, with 11 bases between. Germline CDR1 LGHDT, CDR2 YNNKEL (reference sequence). The CDR3 consists of 14 residues. This chain's CDR3 is CASSPWDRNEKLFF. The CDR3 DNA reads TGTGCCAGCAGCCCTTGGGACCGAAATGAAAAACTGTTTTTT.

This clonotype showed up many times. The genes are TRBV27 and TRBJ1-2; perhaps TRBD1 as D (5 bases). Germline CDR1 and CDR2: MNHEY and SMNVEV (reference sequence). V was trimmed by 5 bases and J by 6 bases, leaving 19 bases between them. CDR3 length equals 15 residues. CDR3 sequence: CASSPLQGRLDGYTF. DNA of the CDR3: TGTGCCAGCAGTCCCCTCCAGGGCCGACTAGATGGCTACACCTTC.

CDR3 protein: CSAPTDWPEAFF. Written as DNA, the CDR3 is TGCAGTGCTCCGACTGACTGGCCTGAAGCTTTCTTT. This chain connects TRBV20-1 to TRBJ1-1; D not resolved. V was pared by 5 bases and J by 6 bases, with 13 bases between. Germline values: CDR1 DFQATT, CDR2 SNEGSKA (reference sequence). The CDR3 is made up of 12 amino acids.